This T cell receptor (beta chain) was captured in a study of T cell changes during pregnancy in multiple sclerosis. The table came from immunoSEQ multiplex PCR; TCRdb's copy has only in-frame clones and leaves some out. The profile shows some 67,000 clones, about nine tenths of them singletons. The input for sequencing was peripheral blood, taken in the first trimester of pregnancy. This clonotype was obtained from a female donor with multiple sclerosis, enrolled in a pregnancy study.

The CDR3 coding sequence is TGTGCCAGCAGTCCATATAGCGGGAGCTCCTACAATGAGCAGTTCTTC. It yields the protein CASSPYSGSSYNEQFF. The chain combines TRBV2 with TRBJ2-1; the match to TRBD2 covers 9 bases. This CDR3 spans 16 amino acids. Germline trimming cut 5 bases from V and 0 bases from J; bases unmatched to any gene: 5. The V gene's germline CDR1 is SNHLY and CDR2 FYNNEI.